This T cell receptor beta chain was recorded in a study of T-cell memory formation after mild COVID-19 (dated by TCRdb to 2020 to 2022). Broadly, across the study: TCR sequence clusters from the two donors were largely donor specific. In a couple of donors, T-cell clones that expanded and contracted after mild COVID-19 were followed by sequencing TCRalpha and TCRbeta repertoires longitudinally. The cohort comprised two young, previously healthy adult volunteers, one female and one male. Study-wide findings and limitations: Contracting CD4+ clones turned up mainly in the CM and EM memory subsets, whereas EMRA was where CD8+ clones were enriched. Only a couple of mild cases were covered by the study, and larger cohorts that include severe cases with pre-infection samples were considered necessary. Clones that contracted from day 15 to 85 showed balanced CD4/CD8 phenotypes, whereas a second wave of clones that expanded from day 15 to 37 leaned towards CD4+. The detection of some responding clones in pre-infection memory suggests that pre-existing cross-reactive memory T cells joined the SARS-CoV-2 response. Whether the second-wave clones peaking on day 37 were SARS-CoV-2 specific was not confirmed.

The instrument given in TCRdb is Illumina NovaSeq 6000. TCRalpha and TCRbeta cDNA libraries were constructed by 5'RACE with constant-segment primers, with sample barcodes and unique molecular identifiers being introduced. Trizol reagent was used to extract RNA from every sample. Libraries were amplified in two PCR steps, with a second sample barcode and Illumina TruSeq adapters added in the second step. Sequencing of libraries was performed on an Illumina NovaSeq with 2 x 150 bp paired-end reads. In the paper's pipeline: The reads were demultiplexed and collapsed into UMI-guided consensus sequences using migec v1.2.7. Using mixcr v2.1.11, UMI consensuses were aligned to TRA and TRB V and J templates and then assembled into clonotypes. Clonotypes were classified as expanded or contracted when called significant by both edgeR and NoisET, with noise models trained on biological replicates. edgeR calls used a false discovery rate-adjusted p below 0.01 and a log2 fold-change threshold of 1. As an exploratory analysis of dynamics, max-normalized trajectories of the 1000 most abundant clonotypes were examined with PCA combined with hierarchical clustering. The CD4 or CD8 phenotype of responding clones was assigned using the separately sequenced CD4+ and CD8+ repertoires. TCRdb cleaned the public reads at Q25 with fastp, built clones with MiXCR and kept in-frame beta chains. Rows are combined by CDR3 protein, so each entry shows the most common genes and DNA. The V and J calls and clone size come from TCRdb's table, not from the authors' own analysis. The table for this sample lists 200,000 to 250,000 distinct CDR3 sequences; just over 9.5% of them were counted only once. The ten largest clones represent roughly 4% of the sample.

Ficoll-Paque density gradient centrifugation was used to isolate PBMCs. This clonotype has a count of ten or more. Its antigen is still unknown. Per-base quality was not reported, and no clone a single base away is much larger than it. Taken from cysteine to phenylalanine, the CDR3 has 16 residues. Left in the record is the CDR3 DNA by itself, 48 bases read in frame from the first base. The germline V gene supplies CDR1 LGHNA and CDR2 YNFKEQ. V and J are trimmed by 0 bases and 8 bases, and the gene matches miss 8 bases of the junction. The origin of this receptor is a man in his late teens or twenties who had mild COVID-19 (a few samples of this study predate the infection). The sample titles of this study are shuffled in the database, so cell type and time point are left out; the donor was told from shared clones. The rearranged segments are TRBV4-2 and TRBJ2-1, with 9 bases in between that match TRBD2. The sequenced sample consisted of PBMCs or a T cell subset sorted from them (not recorded which). The nucleotide sequence reads TGTGCCAGCAGCCAAGAACTAGCGGGTGGGTACGATGAGCAGTTCTTC. This encodes CASSQELAGGYDEQFF.